This TCR beta chain came from a study of type 1 regulatory T cells. This clonotype has a single count. Its antigen is undetermined. Germline V gene data show CDR1 as SGHVS and CDR2 as FQNEAQ. V lost 1 base to trimming and J lost 5 bases; unmatched junction nucleotides: 9. This CDR3 region has 16 residues. MiXCR, run by TCRdb on the reads, gives a single entry per CDR3 protein. The table has approximately 72,000 distinct CDR3 sequences, around 57% seen once; the top ten hold about 8%. The receptor comes from a human donor in good health. Sequenced material: cultured T cells, either the whole culture or a sorted T cell fraction (not recorded which). Noted subset: Tr1-enriched cell product generated in vitro against host alloantigens. V is TRBV7-8 and J is TRBJ2-5, with 8 bases lining up with TRBD2. The CDR3 coding sequence is TGTGCCAGCAGCTTAGTGGTCGGGGGGGACCGGGAGACCCAGTACTTC. It codes for CASSLVVGGDRETQYF.